Presented here are 13 T cell receptor beta chains from one specimen sequenced in a study of blood T cell repertoires in COVID-19. Assay: immunoSEQ multiplex PCR; the TCRdb copy retains only in-frame clones and omits some. Counted here are about 530,000 clones, 85% to 90% occurring once; the ten biggest clones make up under 8.5%. Sequenced: peripheral blood. The receptors were gathered from a woman aged 45-65 years with COVID-19, enrolled during active disease.

The CDR3 is CASSTGQGNQPQHF. CDR3 DNA sequence: TGTGCCAGCAGCACTGGACAGGGGAATCAGCCCCAGCATTTT. V and J are TRBV7-6 and TRBJ1-5; 9 bases align to TRBD1. The CDR3 covers 14 residues. Germline values: CDR1 SGHVS, CDR2 FNYEAQ. V shed 5 bases and J 4 bases; nucleotides not matched to a gene: 3.

This clone was recorded a few times. The chain carries TRBV29-1 and TRBJ2-7; 10 positions agree with TRBD1. The CDR3 is 12 residues long. Unmatched junction bases numbered 3, after V lost 4 bases and J lost 6 bases. Germline CDR1 is SQVTM and CDR2 is ANQGSEA. The CDR3 is CSVVGTGAEQYF. CDR3 DNA sequence: TGCAGCGTTGTTGGGACAGGGGCCGAGCAGTACTTC.

This clone appeared once. V gene TRBV5-1 combines with J gene TRBJ2-5, with 11 bases fitting TRBD1. Germline V gives CDR1 SGHRS, CDR2 YFSETQ. This CDR3 is built from 15 residues. J gave up 2 bases and V 2 bases, and 2 bases lay outside the gene matches. The CDR3 reads CASSLGQGAQETQYF. CDR3 in DNA: TGCGCCAGCAGCTTAGGACAGGGGGCACAAGAGACCCAGTACTTC.

V gene TRBV19 combines with J gene TRBJ2-6; 10 nucleotides agree with TRBD1. The CDR3 has 17 amino acids. Germline assignment: CDR1 LNHDA and CDR2 SQIVND (reference sequence). The V gene end was trimmed by 4 bases and the J gene end by 0 bases; junction bases not matched to a gene: 3. The CDR3 nucleotides read TGTGCCAGTAGTACCGGACAGGGGGACTCTGGGGCCAACGTCCTGACTTTC. This codes for CASSTGQGDSGANVLTF.

This sequence joins TRBV10-3 and TRBJ2-1; tentative D call: TRBD2 (5 bases). The germline V and J ends were trimmed by 8 bases and 4 bases, with 12 bases remaining between them. The CDR3 is 13 amino acids. Germline V gene lookup returns CDR1 ENHRY and CDR2 SYGVKD. The CDR3 DNA is TGTGCCATCGGAAGCGGAGTGTACAATGAGCAGTTCTTC. Amino acids: CAIGSGVYNEQFF.

This chain links TRBV7-9 with TRBJ2-1, with 9 bases that match TRBD2. The CDR3 spans 17 residues. Losses at the gene ends were 3 bases for V and 8 bases for J; bases not matched to a gene: 14. CDR1 SEHNR and CDR2 FQNEAQ come from the germline V gene (reference sequence). CDR3 residues: CASSLGLATRTGHEQFF. Written as DNA, the CDR3 is TGTGCCAGCAGCTTGGGACTAGCCACGAGAACTGGGCATGAGCAGTTCTTC.

The V call is TRBV7-2, the J call TRBJ2-2, with D possibly TRBD1 on 7 matching bases. The CDR3 has 15 residues. CDR1 is SGHTA, CDR2 FQGNSA, per germline. The germline V and J ends were trimmed by 3 bases and 4 bases, with 12 bases remaining between them. The CDR3 region is CASSFQGGPTGELFF. The CDR3 nucleotides read TGTGCCAGCAGCTTTCAGGGGGGCCCCACCGGGGAGCTGTTTTTT.

The chain couples TRBV29-1 to TRBJ2-7; D is undetermined. This CDR3 comprises 12 residues. Trimming removed 1 base at V and 7 bases at J, with 11 bases between. CDR1 is SQVTM, CDR2 ANQGSEA, per germline. CDR3 DNA: TGCAGCGTTGAAGTAGCTCTTGGGGAGCAGTACTTC. Translated: CSVEVALGEQYF.

This clone was picked up one time. The rearrangement joins TRBV2 to TRBJ1-6, with D uncertain. Germline CDR1 and CDR2: SNHLY and FYNNEI. CDR3 length equals 12 residues. Deletions cut 7 bases from V and 7 bases from J, with 8 bases between. The CDR3 loop is CASMGINSPLHF. CDR3 coding DNA: TGTGCCAGCATGGGCATCAATTCACCCCTCCACTTT.

The chain recombines TRBV5-1 with TRBJ1-1; D might be TRBD1 (5 bases). V was shortened by 4 bases and J by 0 bases, with 10 bases between the two germline ends. Germline lookup yields CDR1 SGHRS and CDR2 YFSETQ. This CDR3 has 14 residues. The CDR3: CASSPGLLNTEAFF. DNA of the CDR3: TGCGCCAGCAGCCCGGGACTCTTGAACACTGAAGCTTTCTTT.

With respect to this clone: Distinct nucleotide sequences in the sample also encode this CDR3. The rearrangement joins TRBV2 to TRBJ2-3; 7 bases match TRBD1. The CDR3 loop spans 14 amino acids. Germline trimming cut 2 bases from V and 6 bases from J; bases unmatched to any gene: 5. Looked up from germline, CDR1 is SNHLY and CDR2 is FYNNEI. The CDR3 sequence: CASSERGGADTQYF. The CDR3 DNA sequence: TGTGCCAGCAGTGAACGAGGGGGCGCGGATACGCAGTATTTT.

The rearrangement links TRBV19 to TRBJ1-1, with TRBD1 as a possible D gene (5 bases). V shed 5 bases and J shed 8 bases, with 9 bases lying between them. This CDR3 region has 11 residues. Germline CDR1 and CDR2: LNHDA and SQIVND (reference sequence). CDR3 sequence (DNA): TGTGCCAGTAGTTATGGGGCGGAAGCTTTCTTT. It specifies CASSYGAEAFF.

The chain couples TRBV12-3 or TRBV12-4 to TRBJ2-7; tentatively, D is TRBD2 (5 bases). V was clipped by 7 bases and J by 0 bases, with 10 bases between them. The CDR3 spans 13 residues. CDR3 in amino acids: CASTVRDSYEQYF. The DNA for the CDR3 is TGTGCCAGCACCGTCCGGGACTCCTACGAGCAGTACTTC.